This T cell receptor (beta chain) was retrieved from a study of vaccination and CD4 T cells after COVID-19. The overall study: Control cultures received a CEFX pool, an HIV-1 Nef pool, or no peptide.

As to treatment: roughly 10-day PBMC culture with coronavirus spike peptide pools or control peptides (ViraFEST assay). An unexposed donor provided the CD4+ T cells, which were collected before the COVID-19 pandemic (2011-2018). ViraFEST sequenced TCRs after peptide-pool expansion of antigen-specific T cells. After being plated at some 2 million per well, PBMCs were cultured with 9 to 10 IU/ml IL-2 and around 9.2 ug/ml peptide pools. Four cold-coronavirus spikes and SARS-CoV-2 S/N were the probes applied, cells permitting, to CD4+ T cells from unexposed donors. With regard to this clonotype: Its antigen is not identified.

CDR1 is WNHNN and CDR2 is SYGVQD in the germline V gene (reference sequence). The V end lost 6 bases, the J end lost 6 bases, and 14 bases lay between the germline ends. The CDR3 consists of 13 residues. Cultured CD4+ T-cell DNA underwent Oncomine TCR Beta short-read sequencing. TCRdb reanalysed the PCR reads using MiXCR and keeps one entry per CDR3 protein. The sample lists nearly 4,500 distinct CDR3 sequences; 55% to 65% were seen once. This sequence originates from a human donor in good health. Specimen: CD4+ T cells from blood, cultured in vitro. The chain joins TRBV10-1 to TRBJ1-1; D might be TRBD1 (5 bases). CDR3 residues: CASRERGGAEAFF. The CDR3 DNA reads TGCGCCAGCAGGGAACGCGGGGGAGCTGAAGCTTTCTTT.